The 11 T cell receptor beta chains below all came from one sample that was sequenced in a study of OX40 agonist ivuxolimab in advanced cancers. Assay used: immunoSEQ multiplex PCR; TCRdb lists only in-frame clones, some missing. This sample has tens of thousands of clones, with approximately 88% found just once. Sequenced material: CD4+ or CD8+ T cells sorted from blood, taken in a trial of the OX40 agonist ivuxolimab. The receptors derive from an adult with an advanced solid tumor such as melanoma, head and neck, liver or kidney cancer.

This clone has only a few counts. This chain connects TRBV5-1 to TRBJ1-1; a weak D match, TRBD1 (6 bases). CDR3 length: 14 amino acids. V lost 1 base to trimming and J lost 1 base, with 8 bases between them. The germline CDR1 and CDR2 sequences are SGHRS and YFSETQ. Here the CDR3 reads CASSLTGRNTEAFF. The CDR3 region has the DNA TGCGCCAGCAGCTTGACAGGGAGGAACACTGAAGCTTTCTTT.

This sequence joins TRBV6-6 and TRBJ2-7; D is perhaps TRBD1 (6 bases). V lost 5 bases to trimming and J lost 4 bases, with 15 bases between them. Germline V gene data show CDR1 as MNHNY and CDR2 as SVGAGI (reference sequence). The CDR3 consists of 14 residues. The DNA for the CDR3 is TGTGCCAGCAGTCAGGACAGTGGATGGTACGAGCAGTACTTC. Its translation: CASSQDSGWYEQYF.

J is TRBJ2-1 and V is TRBV6-1; 8 bases fit TRBD2. This CDR3 region has 14 residues. Germline-derived CDR1 and CDR2 are MNHNS and SASEGT. J gave up 7 bases and V 9 bases, and 11 bases lay outside the gene matches. CDR3 amino acids: CASTSGRARNEQFF. CDR3 DNA: TGTGCCAGTACAAGCGGGAGAGCGAGGAATGAGCAGTTCTTC.

The chain has TRBV30 and TRBJ1-4, with D perhaps matching TRBD1 (5 bases). Germline V gene data show CDR1 as GTSNPN and CDR2 as SVGIG (reference sequence). This CDR3 is built from 13 residues. Trimming removed 3 bases at V and 8 bases at J, with 13 bases between. The CDR3 DNA is TGTGCCTGGAGGCTCCAGGGTACGGAAAAACTGTTTTTT. It codes for CAWRLQGTEKLFF. Drawing the rest from reference TRBV30 and TRBJ1-4, the complete variable domain is SQTIHQWPATLVQPVGSPLSLECTVEGTSNPNLYWYRQAAGRGLQLLFYSVGIGQISSEVPQNLSASRPQDRQFILSSKKLLLSDSGFYLCAWRLQGTEKLFFGSGTQLSVL.

The chain uses TRBV5-4 and TRBJ2-3, with a weak D call TRBD2 (6 bases). V was pared by 3 bases and J by 6 bases, with 17 bases between. The length of the CDR3 is 15 residues. Germline V gives CDR1 SGHNT, CDR2 YYREEE (reference sequence). The CDR3 DNA is TGTGCCAGCAGCTCGTCGTTCGGGGGTCGCGATACGCAGTATTTT. Translating gives CASSSSFGGRDTQYF.

This clone has a single count. The V call is TRBV19, the J call TRBJ1-5; TRBD1 matches at 7 bases. Trimming at V came to 6 bases and at J to 6 bases, leaving 11 bases not matched to a gene. Germline CDR1 reads LNHDA; CDR2 reads SQIVND (reference sequence). CDR3 length equals 15 residues. The CDR3 DNA is TGTGCCAGTAGGACGACAGGGCTGGATGGTCAGCCCCAGCATTTT. Its translation: CASRTTGLDGQPQHF.

The genes are TRBV5-1 and TRBJ2-2, with D tentatively TRBD2 (7 bases). This CDR3 contains 17 residues. V dropped 2 bases and J dropped 3 bases, with 17 bases sitting between them. CDR1 is SGHRS and CDR2 is YFSETQ in the germline V gene. The CDR3 here is CASSLGGLAEHTGELFF. CDR3 sequence (DNA): TGCGCCAGCAGCTTAGGGGGGCTAGCGGAGCACACCGGGGAGCTGTTTTTT. The variable domain in full, completed from reference TRBV5-1 and TRBJ2-2, reads KAGVTQTPRYLIKTRGQQVTLSCSPISGHRSVSWYQQTPGQGLQFLFEYFSETQRNKGNFPGRFSGRQFSNSRSEMNVSTLELGDSALYLCASSLGGLAEHTGELFFGEGSRLTVL.

By sample fraction, this clone is medium-sized (0.01 to 0.1%). The chain is built from TRBV6-5 and TRBJ1-2; D is unclear. From germline, CDR1 is MNHEY and CDR2 SVGAGI. The CDR3 runs 11 residues. The germline V and J ends were trimmed by 5 bases and 8 bases, with 9 bases remaining between them. This CDR3 is CASSNRRGYTF. CDR3 DNA sequence: TGTGCCAGCAGTAACCGGAGAGGCTACACCTTC.

This chain links TRBV5-1 with TRBJ2-7; maybe TRBD1 (5 bases). Trimming left V 3 bases short and J 0 bases short, with 10 bases between. Per the germline V gene, CDR1 is SGHRS and CDR2 is YFSETQ. The length of the CDR3 is 14 residues. The CDR3 reads CASSSRVSSYEQYF. The CDR3 region has the DNA TGCGCCAGCAGCTCCAGGGTTAGCTCCTACGAGCAGTACTTC.

The CDR3 here is CASSYSVGGNTIYF. The CDR3 bases are TGTGCCAGCAGTTACTCGGTAGGGGGTAACACCATATATTTT. The chain carries TRBV6-5 and TRBJ1-3, with a tentative D call TRBD1 (6 bases). This CDR3 is 14 amino acids long. The germline CDR1 and CDR2 sequences are MNHEY and SVGAGI. V was shortened by 0 bases and J by 7 bases, with 10 bases between the two germline ends.

The chain joins TRBV27 to TRBJ1-5; D might be TRBD1 (5 bases). The CDR3 consists of 15 residues. CDR1 MNHEY and CDR2 SMNVEV come from the germline V gene (reference sequence). V was cut by 0 bases and J by 6 bases, with 12 bases left in between. The CDR3 protein is CASSLSFQGGQPQHF. The CDR3 DNA reads TGTGCCAGCAGTTTATCTTTCCAGGGCGGTCAGCCCCAGCATTTT.